A single sample is the source of the 3 T cell receptor beta chains below, sequenced in a study of blood T cell repertoires in COVID-19. The assay was immunoSEQ multiplex PCR, and TCRdb's table has in-frame clones only and misses some. The table includes roughly 80,000 clones, about nine tenths detected once. Specimen: peripheral blood. The receptors were gathered from a human donor in a cohort sampled during active COVID-19.

The V gene is TRBV4-1, the J gene TRBJ2-2, with 7 bases matching TRBD1. Trimming removed 5 bases from V and 1 base from J; junction bases left unmatched: 4. The CDR3 is 15 residues long. Germline V lookup: CDR1 MGHRA, CDR2 YSYEKL. The CDR3 spells CASSGRGLNTGELFF. The CDR3 region has the DNA TGCGCCAGCAGCGGCAGGGGGTTGAACACCGGGGAGCTGTTTTTT.

V gene TRBV28 combines with J gene TRBJ1-5; D gene unclear. The CDR3 runs 14 residues. CDR1 MDHEN and CDR2 SYDVKM come from the germline V gene. Trimming pared 6 bases from V and 1 base from J, leaving 10 bases between. The CDR3 nucleotides read TGTGCCAGCAGGACCGGAGAGAGCAATCAGCCCCAGCATTTT. It codes for CASRTGESNQPQHF.

The chain couples TRBV18 to TRBJ1-3, with D possibly matching TRBD1 (5 bases). The CDR3 runs to 16 residues. Trimming shortened V by 1 base and J by 2 bases, and 12 bases separated the two germline ends. Germline V gene data show CDR1 as KGHSH and CDR2 as LQKENI. CDR3 amino acids: CASSPLTDSTGNTIYF. CDR3 sequence (DNA): TGTGCCAGCTCACCACTGACAGACTCAACTGGAAACACCATATATTTT.